What follows are 31 T cell receptor beta chains derived from one specimen sequenced in a study of early T cells in non-severe SARS-CoV-2 infection. TCRdb independently ran MiXCR on the 5' RACE reads; one entry per CDR3 protein. The sample carries approximately 35,000 distinct CDR3 sequences, about 6% recorded once. The source material was whole blood. The receptors here all came from an adult who was a healthcare worker with PCR-confirmed SARS-CoV-2 infection or an uninfected control (not recorded which).

This clonotype was observed many times. V and J are TRBV28 and TRBJ1-6; a possible D gene is TRBD1 (6 bases). Germline V gene data show CDR1 as MDHEN and CDR2 as SYDVKM. The CDR3 is 16 residues long. Deletions cut 5 bases from V and 5 bases from J, with 16 bases between. The CDR3 DNA reads as TGTGCCAGCAGTCCCGCTGGGGGCGAAGATAATTCACCCCTCCACTTT. Translation gives CASSPAGGEDNSPLHF.

In this sample, this clonotype turned up many times. The genes are TRBV4-1 and TRBJ2-1, with 9 bases aligning to TRBD2. After removal of 4 bases from V and 8 bases from J, the junction contained 12 bases not matched to a gene. This CDR3 is built from 16 residues. CDR1 is MGHRA, CDR2 YSYEKL, per germline. CDR3 coding DNA: TGCGCCAGCAGCCGCAGCGGGGGGAGCTCGGGAGATGAGCAGTTCTTC. This sequence encodes CASSRSGGSSGDEQFF.

V and J are TRBV20-1 and TRBJ2-1, with 8 bases that match TRBD1. V was clipped by 4 bases and J by 0 bases; unmatched bases: 8. The germline V gene encodes CDR1 DFQATT and CDR2 SNEGSKA (reference sequence). The CDR3 totals 16 residues. CDR3 amino acids: CSAIGQGSPSYNEQFF. Written as DNA, the CDR3 is TGCAGTGCTATAGGACAGGGTTCCCCCTCCTACAATGAGCAGTTCTTC.

The CDR3 reads CASSLGQTDTGELFF. For the CDR3, the DNA is TGCGCCAGCAGCTTGGGTCAGACGGACACCGGGGAGCTGTTTTTT. This chain joins TRBV5-1 and TRBJ2-2; D is unresolved. Trimming took 0 bases from V and 3 from J, leaving 9 bases between them. The germline V gene encodes CDR1 SGHRS and CDR2 YFSETQ. This CDR3 has 15 amino acids. Complete variable domain (other parts from reference TRBV5-1 and TRBJ2-2): KAGVTQTPRYLIKTRGQQVTLSCSPISGHRSVSWYQQTPGQGLQFLFEYFSETQRNKGNFPGRFSGRQFSNSRSEMNVSTLELGDSALYLCASSLGQTDTGELFFGEGSRLTVL.

This clonotype occurred a few times. The chain uses TRBV4-2 and TRBJ2-3; D gene ambiguous. CDR3 length: 14 residues. In germline, CDR1 is LGHNA, CDR2 YNFKEQ. V lost 0 bases and J lost 3, with 7 bases in between. CDR3 coding DNA: TGTGCCAGCAGCCAAGATATGGCGACAGATACGCAGTATTTT. This gives the protein CASSQDMATDTQYF.

This chain uses TRBV7-9 with TRBJ2-7, with TRBD2 as a possible D gene (7 bases). CDR1 and CDR2 (germline): SEHNR, FQNEAQ (reference sequence). V was pared by 0 bases and J by 3 bases, with 9 bases between. The CDR3 consists of 14 residues. Here the CDR3 reads CASSLAGGDYEQYF. The CDR3 DNA reads as TGTGCCAGCAGCTTAGCAGGGGGGGACTACGAGCAGTACTTC. Full variable domain (rest looked up from reference TRBV7-9 and TRBJ2-7): DTGVSQNPRHKITKRGQNVTFRCDPISEHNRLYWYRQTLGQGPEFLTYFQNEAQLEKSRLLSDRFSAERPKGSFSTLEIQRTEQGDSAMYLCASSLAGGDYEQYFGPGTRLTVT.

Ten or more counts support this clonotype. This chain connects TRBV20-1 to TRBJ1-1; D perhaps matches TRBD1 (6 bases). CDR1 is DFQATT and CDR2 is SNEGSKA in the germline V gene (reference sequence). V was cut by 6 bases and J by 3 bases, with 17 bases left in between. The CDR3 is made up of 14 amino acids. CDR3 sequence reads: CSARGTTGDTEAFF. CDR3 nucleotides: TGCAGTGCAAGGGGGACAACTGGGGACACTGAAGCTTTCTTT.

The V and J genes are TRBV10-3 and TRBJ2-6; 12 nucleotides align to TRBD1. Germline CDR1 is ENHRY and CDR2 is SYGVKD. The J segment lost 3 bases and the V segment lost 0 bases, leaving 12 bases of the junction unmatched. CDR3 size: 21 residues. The DNA for the CDR3 is TGTGCCATCAGTGAGTCCCTGGCCGGGACAGGGGGCTCCTTTGGGGCCAACGTCCTGACTTTC. This translates into CAISESLAGTGGSFGANVLTF.

This clonotype has ten or more counts. This sequence joins TRBV27 and TRBJ2-3; TRBD2 matches at 7 bases. With 6 bases clipped from V and 0 bases from J, the junction kept 18 bases outside the gene matches. This CDR3 contains 19 residues. In germline, CDR1 is MNHEY, CDR2 SMNVEV (reference sequence). In DNA, the CDR3 is TGTGCCAGCAGCTCCCGGGGGAGCGGGGTAGACACTAGCACAGATACGCAGTATTTT. It translates to CASSSRGSGVDTSTDTQYF.

This clonotype has at least ten counts. The chain uses TRBV5-5 and TRBJ2-3; D remains ambiguous. Germline-derived CDR1 and CDR2 are SGHKS and YYEKEE (reference sequence). V was cut by 1 base and J by 2 bases, with 8 bases left in between. CDR3 length: 14 amino acids. The CDR3 sequence is CASSLYGVTDTQYF. For the CDR3, the DNA is TGTGCCAGCAGCTTGTACGGAGTCACAGATACGCAGTATTTT.

This clonotype was seen many times. The chain uses TRBV29-1 and TRBJ1-2; no reliable D call. This CDR3 comprises 12 residues. Germline CDR1 is SQVTM and CDR2 is ANQGSEA. The V end was cut by 3 bases, the J end by 4 bases, with 9 bases between. The DNA for the CDR3 is TGCAGCGTTGAGGTCCGGACCTATGGCTACACCTTC. Amino acids: CSVEVRTYGYTF.

This clonotype was counted at least ten times. The chain carries TRBV7-9 and TRBJ1-1; D is ambiguous. With 5 bases removed from V and 7 bases from J, the gap between germline ends came to 11 bases. The CDR3 consists of 12 residues. Germline V gene data show CDR1 as SEHNR and CDR2 as FQNEAQ (reference sequence). The CDR3 here is CASSKIQDEAFF. The DNA of the CDR3 is TGTGCCAGCAGCAAGATCCAGGATGAAGCTTTCTTT.

This clonotype was detected a few times. The chain couples TRBV7-9 to TRBJ2-5; D not resolved. The CDR3 length is 15 residues. The germline CDR1 and CDR2 sequences are SEHNR and FQNEAQ (reference sequence). V lost 1 base and J 5 bases, leaving 14 bases between the germline ends. The CDR3 DNA follows: TGTGCCAGCAGCTTAGGCGGCACTAATCAGGAGACCCAGTACTTC. This translates into CASSLGGTNQETQYF.

V and J are TRBV7-2 and TRBJ2-1, with no clear D. With 6 bases removed from V and 9 bases from J, the gap between germline ends came to 15 bases. Germline CDR1 reads SGHTA; CDR2 reads FQGNSA. The length of the CDR3 is 13 residues. The CDR3 here is CASRPLLISEQFF. The CDR3 nucleotides are TGTGCCAGCAGACCACTCCTTATATCTGAGCAGTTCTTC. The variable domain in full, with the rest retrieved from reference TRBV7-2 and TRBJ2-1, is GAGVSQSPSNKVTEKGKDVELRCDPISGHTALYWYRQSLGQGLEFLIYFQGNSAPDKSGLPSDRFSAERTGGSVSTLTIQRTQQEDSAVYLCASRPLLISEQFFGPGTRLTVL.

This clonotype was observed many times. This chain uses TRBV13 with TRBJ1-3; D is unclear. CDR1 and CDR2 (germline): PRHDT, FYEKMQ (reference sequence). Trimming pared 5 bases from V and 0 bases from J, leaving 14 bases between. The CDR3 has 16 amino acids. The CDR3 sequence: CASSPVVPISGNTIYF. CDR3 nucleotide sequence: TGTGCCAGCAGCCCCGTTGTTCCTATCTCTGGAAACACCATATATTTT.

This clonotype is categorized as medium-sized. This chain joins TRBV15 and TRBJ2-1; TRBD2 aligns across 7 bases. Per germline, CDR1 LNHNV and CDR2 YYDKDF (reference sequence). This CDR3 spans 12 amino acids. V lost 6 bases to trimming and J lost 9 bases; unmatched junction nucleotides: 5. The CDR3 protein is CATREGGTEQFF. In DNA, the CDR3 is TGTGCCACCAGAGAGGGAGGGACTGAGCAGTTCTTC.

This clonotype was picked up a small number of times. The rearrangement joins TRBV7-3 to TRBJ2-1, with TRBD2 as a possible D gene (6 bases). CDR3 length equals 13 residues. Trimming removed 4 bases at V and 3 bases at J, with 7 bases between. Germline V gene lookup returns CDR1 SGHTA and CDR2 FQGTGA. This CDR3 is CASSSGVYNEQFF. The CDR3 DNA reads as TGTGCCAGCAGCTCGGGAGTCTACAATGAGCAGTTCTTC.

This clonotype has a count of ten or more. This sequence joins TRBV10-3 and TRBJ1-1; weak D call: TRBD1 (6 bases). Germline loops: CDR1 ENHRY, CDR2 SYGVKD. The germline V and J ends were trimmed by 4 bases and 3 bases, with 18 bases remaining between them. The CDR3 length is 16 residues. The CDR3 region has the DNA TGTGCCATCAGTGCAAGGGACGGTGCAGGGGACACTGAAGCTTTCTTT. Translation: CAISARDGAGDTEAFF.

This clonotype has just a few counts. The rearrangement joins TRBV28 to TRBJ1-1; TRBD1 is a possible D gene (6 bases). V dropped 7 bases and J dropped 1 base, with 7 bases sitting between them. The CDR3 spans 12 residues. The germline CDR1 and CDR2 sequences are MDHEN and SYDVKM. CDR3 coding DNA: TGTGCCAGCAAGGGGGGGAACACTGAAGCTTTCTTT. It specifies CASKGGNTEAFF.

In the case of this clonotype: A much larger clone is a single base away; this may be a read error. V and J are TRBV18 and TRBJ2-5; D not certain. Germline V lookup: CDR1 KGHSH, CDR2 LQKENI. CDR3 size: 12 residues. The CDR3: CASTPPRETQYF. CDR3 coding DNA: TGTGCCAGCACACCACCCCGGGAGACCCAGTACTTC.

This clonotype turned up a few times. This chain connects TRBV12-3 or TRBV12-4 to TRBJ1-1; a weak D match, TRBD1 (5 bases). Trimming cost V 1 base and J 0 bases, with 18 bases left between them. CDR3 length: 18 residues. The CDR3 sequence is CASSLGQTRGGMNTEAFF. The CDR3 DNA follows: TGTGCCAGCAGTTTAGGTCAGACGAGGGGCGGAATGAACACTGAAGCTTTCTTT.

This clonotype has a handful of counts. V is TRBV12-3 or TRBV12-4 and J is TRBJ2-5, with D tentatively TRBD1 or TRBD2 (6 bases each). The CDR3 consists of 14 residues. Trimming took 2 bases from V and 4 from J, leaving 11 bases between them. CDR3 sequence (DNA): TGTGCCAGCAGTTTATGGGGGGCAGGAGAGACCCAGTACTTC. Translated, it gives CASSLWGAGETQYF.

There are many counts of this clonotype. The rearrangement joins TRBV20-1 to TRBJ1-6; TRBD1 matches 10 bases. This CDR3 has 16 residues. The V gene's germline CDR1 is DFQATT and CDR2 SNEGSKA (reference sequence). The ends lost 1 base at V and 7 bases at J; junction bases unmatched: 7. The CDR3 loop is CSARVRTGGENSPLHF. CDR3 nucleotide sequence: TGCAGTGCTAGAGTTAGGACAGGGGGTGAAAATTCACCCCTCCACTTT.

The sample holds many counts of this clonotype. The V gene is TRBV7-2, the J gene TRBJ1-2; tentative D call: TRBD1 (5 bases). The CDR3 totals 14 residues. Per the germline V gene, CDR1 is SGHTA and CDR2 is FQGNSA. V dropped 6 bases and J dropped 6 bases, with 17 bases sitting between them. CDR3 nucleotides: TGTGCCAGCAGTCCTCCGGGGGATTGGAATGGCTACACCTTC. It specifies CASSPPGDWNGYTF.

The table lists this clonotype with a few counts. The chain recombines TRBV21-1 with TRBJ2-1; the D segment call TRBD1 is taken from the table without a DNA check. TRBV21-1 constitutes a pseudogene. The CDR3 consists of 15 residues. The CDR3 bases are TGTGCCAGCAACCCACGGGGACAGGGGAGGAATGAGCAGTTCTTC. Protein product: CASNPRGQGRNEQFF.

This clonotype came up a few times. The V call is TRBV4-3, the J call TRBJ2-7, with D possibly TRBD2 on 5 matching bases. V lost 0 bases and J 6 bases, leaving 9 bases between the germline ends. CDR3 length: 13 amino acids. CDR1 and CDR2 (germline): LGHNA, YSLEER. CDR3: CASSQDSGSEQYF. The CDR3 DNA reads as TGCGCCAGCAGCCAAGATTCGGGGAGCGAGCAGTACTTC.

J is TRBJ2-2 and V is TRBV4-1; a weak D match, TRBD1 (5 bases). This CDR3 has 17 residues. Trimming took off 0 bases at V and 1 base at J, with 12 bases between the two ends. CDR1 and CDR2 from the germline V gene are MGHRA and YSYEKL. The CDR3 sequence is CASSQERGSQNTGELFF. CDR3 DNA: TGCGCCAGCAGCCAAGAAAGGGGCAGCCAGAACACCGGGGAGCTGTTTTTT.

The chain is built from TRBV18 and TRBJ1-1; no reliable D call. With 5 bases removed from V and 0 bases from J, the gap between germline ends came to 4 bases. This CDR3 is built from 12 residues. The germline gives CDR1 KGHSH, CDR2 LQKENI. The CDR3 DNA is TGTGCCAGCTCAGGTATGAACACTGAAGCTTTCTTT. Its translation is CASSGMNTEAFF. The full variable domain, rest sourced from reference TRBV18 and TRBJ1-1, is NAGVMQNPRHLVRRRGQEARLRCSPMKGHSHVYWYRQLPEEGLKFMVYLQKENIIDESGMPKERFSAEFPKEGPSILRIQQVVRGDSAAYFCASSGMNTEAFFGQGTRLTVV.

The chain is built from TRBV10-3 and TRBJ2-1; 8 positions agree with TRBD1. V gave up 3 bases and J gave up 2 bases; unmatched junction bases: 9. CDR3 length: 17 amino acids. Germline loops: CDR1 ENHRY, CDR2 SYGVKD. This CDR3 reads CAISERGQGSAYNEQFF. CDR3 coding DNA: TGTGCCATCAGTGAACGAGGACAGGGCTCGGCCTACAATGAGCAGTTCTTC.

In its sample, this clonotype was seen many times. This sequence joins TRBV12-3 or TRBV12-4 and TRBJ1-2; possible D gene TRBD1, 5 bases. The CDR3 totals 16 residues. The germline V and J ends were trimmed by 5 bases and 3 bases, with 19 bases remaining between them. The CDR3 DNA reads TGTGCCAGCAGTGCTAGGGGACGGGCCCCCGACTATGGCTACACCTTC. Protein: CASSARGRAPDYGYTF.

This clonotype was seen repeatedly, ten times or more. The J gene is TRBJ1-6, the V gene TRBV9; D gene uncertain. This CDR3 is 15 amino acids long. Germline V gives CDR1 SGDLS, CDR2 YYNGEE. V lost 0 bases, J lost 8 bases, and 12 bases lay in between. DNA for the CDR3: TGTGCCAGCAGCGTAGAAGGTGCTTCTCATTCACCCCTCCACTTT. The encoded protein is CASSVEGASHSPLHF.